This passage covers 3 T cell receptor beta chains from one sample sequenced in a study of T cell responses to AZD1222 COVID-19 vaccine. The data were produced by immunoSEQ multiplex PCR, yet TCRdb's version contains in-frame clones alone and is incomplete. This sample has 95,000 to 110,000 clones, with approximately 86% found just once. The material was peripheral blood, obtained 28 days after the second dose of the MenACWY control vaccine. The receptors were sampled from an adult who received the MenACWY meningococcal vaccine as a control.

The V and J genes are TRBV6-1 and TRBJ1-5, with a weak D call TRBD1 (5 bases). V lost 1 base and J lost 0, with 7 bases in between. Germline values: CDR1 MNHNS, CDR2 SASEGT. This CDR3 region has 15 residues. This chain's CDR3 is CASSEDRSSNQPQHF. The CDR3 nucleotides read TGTGCCAGCAGTGAAGACAGGTCTAGCAATCAGCCCCAGCATTTT.

The gene calls are TRBV27 and TRBJ1-2; weak D call: TRBD1 (5 bases). Germline V lookup: CDR1 MNHEY, CDR2 SMNVEV (reference sequence). The CDR3 extends over 16 amino acids. Trimming removed 2 bases from V and 1 base from J, with 14 bases in between. The CDR3 DNA follows: TGTGCCAGCAGTTTAGCCGGGGCCCCCTTTAACTATGGCTACACCTTC. Translated: CASSLAGAPFNYGYTF.

This clone was observed once. The chain combines TRBV4-2 with TRBJ1-2; D not resolved. The CDR3 has 12 amino acids. Trimming stripped 1 base from V and 3 bases from J, with 3 bases between. The germline gives CDR1 LGHNA, CDR2 YNFKEQ. CDR3 loop: CASSQGDYGYTF. CDR3 nucleotide sequence: TGTGCCAGCAGCCAAGGAGACTATGGCTACACCTTC.